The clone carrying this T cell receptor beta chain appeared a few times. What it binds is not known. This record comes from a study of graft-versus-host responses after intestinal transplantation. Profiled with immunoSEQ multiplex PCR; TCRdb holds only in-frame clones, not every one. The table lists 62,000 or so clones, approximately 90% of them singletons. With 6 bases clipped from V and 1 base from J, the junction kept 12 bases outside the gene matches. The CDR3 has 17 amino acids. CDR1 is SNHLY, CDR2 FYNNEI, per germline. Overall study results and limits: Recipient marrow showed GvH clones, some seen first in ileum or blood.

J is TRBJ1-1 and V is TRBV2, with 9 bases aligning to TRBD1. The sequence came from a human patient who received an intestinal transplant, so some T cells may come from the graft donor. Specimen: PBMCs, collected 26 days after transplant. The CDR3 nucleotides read TGTGCCAGCAGGGAGACAGGGGGAGTAATCGGGAACACTGAAGCTTTCTTT. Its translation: CASRETGGVIGNTEAFF.